Given below is one TCR beta chain in context. Its antigen is unidentified. Clones were read by immunoSEQ multiplex PCR, and TCRdb kept only the in-frame ones, dropping some. This table holds about 380,000 clones, about 96% found once. CD45RO+ cells were combined with CCR7-negative CD45RA+ TemRA cells to form CD8 memory. This sample was included in a study of shared clonotypes between healthy human individuals. Study observations and caveats: Generation probabilities of non-shared clonotypes were lower (relative to those shared by all four donors).

Germline V gene data show CDR1 as SQVTM and CDR2 as ANQGSEA. J was trimmed by 7 bases and V by 6 bases; bases with no gene match: 7. The CDR3 sequence is 12 residues long. The clonotype comes from a man under 40 in good health. Sequencing was carried out using memory CD8+ T cells sorted from blood. The subset denotes: CD45RO+ cells pooled with CCR7-negative TemRA cells. The chain couples TRBV29-1 to TRBJ1-2, with 8 bases lining up with TRBD1. The CDR3, as DNA: TGCAGCGTGGACAGGGAAGGAAGTGGCTACACCTTC. Its translation: CSVDREGSGYTF. Looking up the rest from reference TRBV29-1 and TRBJ1-2 gives the full variable domain: SAVISQKPSRDICQRGTSLTIQCQVDSQVTMMFWYRQQPGQSLTLIATANQGSEATYESGFVIDKFPISRPNLTFSTLTVSNMSPEDSSIYLCSVDREGSGYTFGSGTRLTVV.